This is a list of T cell receptor beta chains from one sample in a study of control samples from healthy donors and cancer patients. Some clones are missing from TCRdb's copy, which holds only in-frame ones; the method was immunoSEQ multiplex PCR. The data hold 97,000 or so clones, with roughly 94% observed a single time. Source material: blood. All receptors come from a woman in her late teens or twenties in good health. Each CDR3 is given with its conserved first and last residue. A D gene is named only where the DNA matches it firmly. Clone sizes are given selectively: once, few, many, or a class where the clone is expanded.

v_call	cdr3_length	d_call	j_call	clone_size	cdr3_aa	cdr3_nt
TRBV3-1/TRBV3-2	16	NA	TRBJ2-3	NA	CASSQRDFSTTDTQYF	TGTGCCAGCAGCCAGAGGGACTTCTCCACCACAGATACGCAGTATTTT
TRBV6-5	15	NA	TRBJ1-5	NA	CASREQGNVNQPQHF	TGTGCCAGCAGGGAGCAGGGGAACGTCAATCAGCCCCAGCATTTT
TRBV3-1/TRBV3-2	14	TRBD1	TRBJ2-1	once	CASSRTGVYNEQFF	TGTGCCAGCAGCCGGACAGGGGTATACAATGAGCAGTTCTTC
TRBV2	12	NA	TRBJ1-1	once	CASGLIPTEAFF	TGTGCCAGCGGACTAATCCCGACTGAAGCTTTCTTT
TRBV27	13	TRBD1	TRBJ2-3	NA	CASRTTGRDTQYF	TGTGCCAGCAGGACGACAGGGAGAGATACGCAGTATTTT
TRBV11-1	16	NA	TRBJ2-5	NA	CASSLQESAAQETQYF	TGTGCCAGCAGCCTCCAGGAGAGCGCCGCACAAGAGACCCAGTACTTC
TRBV6-1	17	TRBD2	TRBJ2-7	NA	CASSDWTSGRANDEQYF	TGTGCCAGCAGTGACTGGACTAGCGGGAGGGCCAACGACGAGCAGTACTTC
TRBV4-1	15	TRBD1	TRBJ1-2	NA	CASNPPGQGLRGYTF	TGCGCCAGCAACCCACCCGGACAGGGGTTACGGGGCTACACCTTC
TRBV18	16	NA	TRBJ2-1	NA	CASSPEVALIYNEQFF	TGTGCCAGCTCACCAGAGGTAGCCCTTATCTACAATGAGCAGTTCTTC
TRBV5-6	14	NA	TRBJ1-5	NA	CASSLAPVNQPQHF	TGTGCCAGCAGCTTGGCGCCAGTCAATCAGCCCCAGCATTTT
TRBV30	13	NA	TRBJ1-5	NA	CAWSHQGSQPQHF	TGTGCCTGGAGTCATCAGGGGAGTCAGCCCCAGCATTTT